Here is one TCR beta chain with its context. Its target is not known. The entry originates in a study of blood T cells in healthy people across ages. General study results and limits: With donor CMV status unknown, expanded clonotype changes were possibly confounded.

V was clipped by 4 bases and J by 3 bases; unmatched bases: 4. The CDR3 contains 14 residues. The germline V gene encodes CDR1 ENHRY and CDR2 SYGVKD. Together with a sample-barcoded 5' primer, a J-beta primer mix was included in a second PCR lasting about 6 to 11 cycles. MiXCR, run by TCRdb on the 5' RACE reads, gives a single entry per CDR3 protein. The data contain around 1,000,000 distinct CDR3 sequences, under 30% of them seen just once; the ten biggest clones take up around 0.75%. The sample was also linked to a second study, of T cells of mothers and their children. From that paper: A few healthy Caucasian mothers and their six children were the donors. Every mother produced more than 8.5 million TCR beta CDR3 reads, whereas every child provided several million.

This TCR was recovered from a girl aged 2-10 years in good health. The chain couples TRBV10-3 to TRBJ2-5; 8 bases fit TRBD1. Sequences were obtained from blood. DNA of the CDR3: TGTGCCATCAGTGGACAGGGGAAAGAAGAGACCCAGTACTTC. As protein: CAISGQGKEETQYF.